This T cell receptor beta chain was retrieved from a study of blood T cells in healthy people across ages. In its sample, this clonotype was seen a few times. Its antigen is currently unknown. A second PCR, run for about 7 to 11 cycles, used a sample-barcoded 5' primer plus a J-beta primer mix. TCRdb itself ran the 5' RACE reads through MiXCR, one entry per CDR3 protein. The profile shows 780,000 or so distinct CDR3 sequences, more than 55% of them singletons. The CDR3 totals 17 residues. V lost 0 bases to trimming and J lost 5 bases; unmatched junction nucleotides: 12. CDR1 SGHRS and CDR2 YFSETQ come from the germline V gene. Study-wide findings and caveats: A roughly linear age-dependent decrease characterized TCR beta diversity per million T cells. Underestimates were what the diversity estimates from one million T cells were considered to be.

The chain carries TRBV5-1 and TRBJ2-3; 7 nucleotides align to TRBD2. Sequencing was performed on blood. The sequence was obtained from a middle-aged man in good health. CDR3: CASSLGYRRELGDTQYF. The CDR3 nucleotides read TGCGCCAGCAGCTTGGGTTATCGGCGGGAGTTGGGAGATACGCAGTATTTT.